The entry that follows covers one T cell receptor beta chain sequence. Antigen specificity is unknown. They built TCR cDNA with 5'RACE template switching, a step that put in a universal primer site and UMIs. MiXCR, run by TCRdb on the 5' RACE reads, gives a single entry per CDR3 protein. The table records nearly 550,000 distinct CDR3 sequences, less than 20% of them present only once. This sample was included in a study of T cells after yellow fever vaccination. The overall study: Low-cell-number fractions were prepared with SMART-Seq v4 Ultra Low Input.

Study results and limitations: High-abundance clonotypes from the bulk population could contaminate FACS-sorted repertoires.

The sequences come from PBMCs, collected 15 days after the yellow fever booster vaccination. The receptor's source is a young man who received the YFV17D yellow fever vaccine.

The CDR3 nucleotides read TGTGCCAGCAGTCTGGGGCAGGCGTTGGCCACAGATACGCAGTATTTT. This gives the protein CASSLGQALATDTQYF. The chain carries TRBV7-9 and TRBJ2-3; D perhaps matches TRBD1 (5 bases). This CDR3 is 16 amino acids long. The germline V gene has CDR1 SEHNR and CDR2 FQNEAQ (reference sequence). The V and J ends lost 6 bases and 2 bases respectively, with 18 bases between them. Full variable domain (missing parts from reference TRBV7-9 and TRBJ2-3): DTGVSQNPRHKITKRGQNVTFRCDPISEHNRLYWYRQTLGQGPEFLTYFQNEAQLEKSRLLSDRFSAERPKGSFSTLEIQRTEQGDSAMYLCASSLGQALATDTQYFGPGTRLTVL.